A single sample gave rise to the 5 T cell receptor beta chains below, sequenced in a study of technical replicates of blood from several donors. Generated by immunoSEQ multiplex PCR, the TCRdb table keeps only in-frame clones and is missing some. The sample consists of around 50,000 clones, approximately 94% of them appearing once. Source material: T cells isolated from PBMCs. These receptors originate from a human donor in good health.

The J gene is TRBJ1-2, the V gene TRBV25-1, with D possibly being TRBD1 (5 bases). Germline loops: CDR1 MGHDK, CDR2 SYGVNS. The CDR3 length is 15 residues. Deletions cut 1 base from V and 5 bases from J, with 14 bases between. Written as DNA, the CDR3 is TGTGCCAGCAGTGAATTGACAGTTAACTATTATGGCTACACCTTC. It encodes CASSELTVNYYGYTF.

V and J are TRBV5-1 and TRBJ1-1, with 7 bases lining up with TRBD1. This CDR3 has 12 amino acids. Germline lookup yields CDR1 SGHRS and CDR2 YFSETQ. Trimming took 3 bases from V and 7 from J; bases not matched to a gene: 3. As DNA, the CDR3 is TGCGCCAGCAGCTCACAGGGGAGTGAAGCTTTCTTT. It specifies CASSSQGSEAFF.

The rearrangement links TRBV6-6 to TRBJ1-1, with D possibly being TRBD1 (6 bases). This CDR3 has 15 amino acids. Germline CDR1 and CDR2: MNHNY and SVGAGI (reference sequence). Trimming removed 4 bases from V and 5 bases from J, with 17 bases in between. CDR3 sequence reads: CASSFPGAAGTEAFF. The CDR3 DNA is TGTGCCAGCAGTTTTCCAGGGGCTGCAGGAACTGAAGCTTTCTTT.

This clone was observed a few times. The chain employs TRBV6-1 and TRBJ2-2; 11 bases align to TRBD2. The germline CDR1 and CDR2 sequences are MNHNS and SASEGT. This CDR3 region has 14 residues. The ends lost 7 bases at V and 7 bases at J; junction bases unmatched: 5. This CDR3 is CASKLAGDHGELFF. In DNA form, the CDR3 reads TGTGCCAGCAAACTAGCGGGAGATCACGGGGAGCTGTTTTTT.

The chain uses TRBV13 and TRBJ2-7; 9 bases are shared with TRBD1. V lost 6 bases to trimming and J lost 6 bases; unmatched junction nucleotides: 12. This CDR3 region has 15 residues. Germline V gene lookup returns CDR1 PRHDT and CDR2 FYEKMQ (reference sequence). CDR3 nucleotides: TGTGCCAGCAGTCCTCCCTCCGTGACAGGGGGCGAGCAGTACTTC. Its protein is CASSPPSVTGGEQYF. Looking up the rest from reference TRBV13 and TRBJ2-7 gives the full variable domain: AAGVIQSPRHLIKEKRETATLKCYPIPRHDTVYWYQQGPGQDPQFLISFYEKMQSDKGSIPDRFSAQQFSDYHSELNMSSLELGDSALYFCASSPPSVTGGEQYFGPGTRLTVT.